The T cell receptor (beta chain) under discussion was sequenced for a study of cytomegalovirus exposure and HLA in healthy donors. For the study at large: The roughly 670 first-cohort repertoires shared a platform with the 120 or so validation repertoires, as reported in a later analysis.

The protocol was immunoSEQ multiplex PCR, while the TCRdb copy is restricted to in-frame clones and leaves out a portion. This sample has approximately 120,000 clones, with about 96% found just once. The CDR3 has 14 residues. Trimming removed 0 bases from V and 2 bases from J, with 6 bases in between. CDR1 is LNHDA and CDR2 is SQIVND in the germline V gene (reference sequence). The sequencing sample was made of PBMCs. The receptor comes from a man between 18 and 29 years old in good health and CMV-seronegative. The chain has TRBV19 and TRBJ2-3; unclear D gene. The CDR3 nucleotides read TGTGCCAGTAGTATAGACGTAAACACAGATACGCAGTATTTT. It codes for CASSIDVNTDTQYF.